These 22 T cell receptor beta chains share one sample of origin, sequenced in a study of neoadjuvant anti-PD-1 for oral cavity cancer. Libraries were prepared by immunoSEQ multiplex PCR; TCRdb keeps only in-frame clonotypes and omits some of them. The sample yields under 7,000 clones, about 61% seen once. This specimen consisted of tumor tissue, obtained before nivolumab (anti-PD-1) treatment. The receptors here all came from a person aged 35-79 years with oral cavity squamous cell carcinoma.

This clone was seen only a few times. This chain uses TRBV30 with TRBJ1-5; 7 positions agree with TRBD1. V lost 2 bases and J lost 7; bases outside the gene matches: 8. This CDR3 has 14 amino acids. Germline V gives CDR1 GTSNPN, CDR2 SVGIG (reference sequence). DNA of the CDR3: TGTGCCTGGAGTAAGAGAGGGGGCCGGCAGCCCCAGCATTTT. The encoded protein is CAWSKRGGRQPQHF.

V usage is TRBV28 and J usage is TRBJ2-2; 7 bases match TRBD1. This CDR3 comprises 15 residues. The V gene's germline CDR1 is MDHEN and CDR2 SYDVKM. Trimming at V came to 3 bases and at J to 1 base, leaving 2 bases not matched to a gene. The CDR3 sequence: CASSFWTGNTGELFF. For the CDR3, the DNA is TGTGCCAGCAGTTTCTGGACAGGGAACACCGGGGAGCTGTTTTTT.

The chain links TRBV6-5 to TRBJ1-1; the D is unclear. The germline V and J ends were trimmed by 8 bases and 1 base, with 14 bases remaining between them. This CDR3 spans 14 amino acids. Germline loops: CDR1 MNHEY, CDR2 SVGAGI. CDR3 region: CASSKPSGNTEAFF. Here the CDR3 DNA reads TGTGCCAGCTCTAAACCCTCCGGGAACACTGAAGCTTTCTTT.

The chain has TRBV7-8 and TRBJ2-3; a possible D gene is TRBD2 (8 bases). CDR3 length: 16 residues. Germline V gene data show CDR1 as SGHVS and CDR2 as FQNEAQ. V gave up 3 bases and J gave up 4 bases, with 17 bases separating them. The CDR3 here is CASSFRGTRHSDTQYF. The CDR3 DNA is TGTGCCAGCAGCTTCAGGGGGACTAGACACTCAGATACGCAGTATTTT.

The genes are TRBV5-1 and TRBJ2-1; unclear D gene. The CDR3 has 12 residues. V was pared by 6 bases and J by 8 bases, with 12 bases between. Germline-derived CDR1 and CDR2 are SGHRS and YFSETQ. The CDR3 spells CASTSVSDEQFF. CDR3 in DNA: TGCGCCAGCACTTCGGTCAGCGATGAGCAGTTCTTC. Together with reference TRBV5-1 and TRBJ2-1, the CDR3 gives the full variable domain: KAGVTQTPRYLIKTRGQQVTLSCSPISGHRSVSWYQQTPGQGLQFLFEYFSETQRNKGNFPGRFSGRQFSNSRSEMNVSTLELGDSALYLCASTSVSDEQFFGPGTRLTVL.

This chain uses TRBV7-2 with TRBJ2-3; D gene unclear. From germline, CDR1 is SGHTA and CDR2 FQGNSA. CDR3 size: 12 residues. V was cut by 5 bases and J by 2 bases, with 5 bases left in between. Here the CDR3 reads CASSVYTDTQYF. Here the CDR3 DNA reads TGTGCCAGCAGCGTATACACAGATACGCAGTATTTT.

The rearrangement uses TRBV29-1 and TRBJ1-1; possibly TRBD1 for D (5 bases). Germline CDR1 SQVTM, CDR2 ANQGSEA. The CDR3 length is 11 residues. V lost 4 bases and J lost 4, with 7 bases in between. CDR3 in amino acids: CSVGGSTEAFF. DNA of the CDR3: TGCAGCGTTGGGGGGAGCACTGAAGCTTTCTTT.

V and J are TRBV7-9 and TRBJ2-3, with D perhaps TRBD2 (6 bases). This CDR3 spans 15 amino acids. V lost 5 bases to trimming and J lost 4 bases, with 16 bases between them. Germline loops: CDR1 SEHNR, CDR2 FQNEAQ (reference sequence). CDR3 in DNA: TGTGCCAGCAGCCCACGAGGAGGGCCCTCAGATACGCAGTATTTT. Translated: CASSPRGGPSDTQYF.

The chain couples TRBV28 to TRBJ2-7, with 7 bases fitting TRBD1. The germline V gene has CDR1 MDHEN and CDR2 SYDVKM. Trimming at V came to 5 bases and at J to 4 bases, leaving 8 bases not matched to a gene. The CDR3 has 14 residues. The DNA for the CDR3 is TGTGCCAGCAGTACTCCCGGGACAGTATACGAGCAGTACTTC. Translating gives CASSTPGTVYEQYF.

V and J are TRBV11-3 and TRBJ2-1, with 9 positions matching TRBD2. Germline V gene lookup returns CDR1 SGHNT and CDR2 YENEEA. This CDR3 contains 15 residues. The V and J ends lost 3 bases and 9 bases, in that order; junction bases with no gene match: 9. This CDR3 reads CASSFGLAGLSEQFF. DNA of the CDR3: TGTGCCAGCAGCTTCGGTCTAGCGGGACTGAGTGAGCAGTTCTTC.

This CDR3 is CASFLQGARGEVTEAFF. Here the CDR3 DNA reads TGTGCCAGCTTCCTACAGGGCGCCAGGGGAGAAGTCACTGAAGCTTTCTTT. V and J are TRBV27 and TRBJ1-1, with D possibly being TRBD1 (6 bases). Germline CDR1 reads MNHEY; CDR2 reads SMNVEV (reference sequence). This CDR3 spans 17 amino acids. The V gene lost 8 bases and the J gene lost 4 bases, with 26 bases spanning the gap.

This clone was counted a few times. This chain joins TRBV6-5 and TRBJ2-3; 7 bases match TRBD1. The CDR3 consists of 14 residues. CDR1 is MNHEY and CDR2 is SVGAGI in the germline V gene. J lost 1 base, V lost 2 bases, and 0 bases had no gene match. Here the CDR3 reads CASSYGQGTDTQYF. The DNA of the CDR3 is TGTGCCAGCAGTTACGGACAGGGCACAGATACGCAGTATTTT.

This clone was found a few times. This chain links TRBV7-9 with TRBJ2-2, with 11 bases identical to TRBD2. V shed 5 bases, J shed 7 bases, and the junction held 12 bases outside the gene matches. The CDR3 length is 17 residues. Germline loops: CDR1 SEHNR, CDR2 FQNEAQ (reference sequence). Here the CDR3 DNA reads TGTGCCAGCAGCCCGACTGCCCTAGCGGGAGGCATCGGGGAGCTGTTTTTT. Protein: CASSPTALAGGIGELFF.

The sample holds a few counts of this clone. The chain couples TRBV5-1 to TRBJ2-3, with 10 nucleotides matching TRBD1. This CDR3 is built from 15 residues. With V trimmed by 4 bases and J by 5 bases, 7 bases remained unmatched. Germline assignment: CDR1 SGHRS and CDR2 YFSETQ. The CDR3 is CASSQTGGEVDTQYF. The CDR3 coding sequence is TGCGCCAGCAGCCAGACAGGGGGCGAGGTAGATACGCAGTATTTT.

This chain links TRBV27 with TRBJ2-7; 8 bases agree with TRBD2. The V gene end was trimmed by 3 bases and the J gene end by 0 bases; junction bases not matched to a gene: 4. Germline CDR1 and CDR2: MNHEY and SMNVEV (reference sequence). CDR3 length: 15 amino acids. DNA for the CDR3: TGTGCCAGCAGTTTTTCGCTAGCGGGCTCCTACGAGCAGTACTTC. Encoded protein: CASSFSLAGSYEQYF.

The chain has TRBV7-9 and TRBJ1-1; D remains ambiguous. Germline V CDR1 and CDR2: SEHNR, FQNEAQ (reference sequence). V lost 0 bases to trimming and J lost 4 bases, with 12 bases between them. The CDR3 has 15 residues. In DNA form, the CDR3 reads TGTGCCAGCAGCTTAGCCCGCCGTGGAGGCACTGAAGCTTTCTTT. Translation: CASSLARRGGTEAFF.

The chain couples TRBV5-1 to TRBJ1-2; D gene unclear. The germline V gene encodes CDR1 SGHRS and CDR2 YFSETQ. V was clipped by 4 bases and J by 6 bases, with 10 bases between them. This CDR3 is 12 amino acids long. The CDR3 coding sequence is TGCGCCAGCAGCGCTACCACGGATGGCTACACCTTC. Its protein is CASSATTDGYTF.

The rearrangement links TRBV5-6 to TRBJ2-1, with 8 bases fitting TRBD1. The CDR3 spans 15 residues. The germline CDR1 and CDR2 sequences are SGHDT and YYEEEE. V dropped 1 base and J dropped 6; count of bases not matched to a gene: 6. The CDR3 sequence: CASSLKDRVTNEQFF. The DNA for the CDR3 is TGTGCCAGCAGCTTGAAGGACAGGGTGACCAATGAGCAGTTCTTC.

The V call is TRBV11-2, the J call TRBJ1-5, with 7 bases fitting TRBD1. Germline CDR1 is SGHAT and CDR2 is FQNNGV. The CDR3 runs 15 residues. Trimming removed 1 base from V and 4 bases from J; junction bases left unmatched: 4. The chain's CDR3 is CASSLAGTENQPQHF. The CDR3 coding sequence is TGTGCCAGCAGCTTAGCAGGGACAGAGAATCAGCCCCAGCATTTT.

The table lists this clone with a few counts. The chain couples TRBV18 to TRBJ2-7, with TRBD1 matching over 9 bases. Germline lookup yields CDR1 KGHSH and CDR2 LQKENI. V shed 5 bases, J shed 4 bases, and the junction held 9 bases outside the gene matches. The CDR3 covers 15 residues. DNA of the CDR3: TGTGCCAGCTCAGCAGGGACAGGGCGGTTTTACGAGCAGTACTTC. It is translated as CASSAGTGRFYEQYF.

The chain combines TRBV25-1 with TRBJ2-6, with D possibly TRBD2 on 6 matching bases. Germline CDR1 is MGHDK and CDR2 is SYGVNS. V was trimmed by 5 bases and J by 11 bases, leaving 28 bases between them. The CDR3 contains 18 residues. Written as DNA, the CDR3 is TGTGCCAGCAGTCTAATTCGAGAACTGGACAAAGCGGGCCACGTCCTGACTTTC. Amino acid sequence: CASSLIRELDKAGHVLTF.

The chain links TRBV29-1 to TRBJ1-1, with D tentatively TRBD1 (6 bases). The CDR3 length is 13 residues. V gave up 5 bases and J gave up 4 bases, with 14 bases separating them. Germline loops: CDR1 SQVTM, CDR2 ANQGSEA. In DNA, the CDR3 is TGCAGCGTTACCGGACAGTCAGGCACTGAAGCTTTCTTT. It is translated as CSVTGQSGTEAFF.